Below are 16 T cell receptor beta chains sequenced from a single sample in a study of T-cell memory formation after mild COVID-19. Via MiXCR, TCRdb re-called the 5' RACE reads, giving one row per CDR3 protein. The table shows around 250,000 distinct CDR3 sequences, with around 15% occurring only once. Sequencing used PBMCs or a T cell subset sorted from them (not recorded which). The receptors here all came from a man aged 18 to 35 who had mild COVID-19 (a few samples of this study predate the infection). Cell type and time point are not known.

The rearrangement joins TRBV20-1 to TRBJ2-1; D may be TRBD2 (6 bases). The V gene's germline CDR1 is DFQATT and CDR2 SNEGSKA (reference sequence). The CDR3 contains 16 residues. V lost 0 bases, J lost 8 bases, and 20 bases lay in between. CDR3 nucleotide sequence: TGCAGTGCTAGAGATCCCTGGTCAGGTGGAGGGGATGAGCAGTTCTTC. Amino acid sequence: CSARDPWSGGGDEQFF.

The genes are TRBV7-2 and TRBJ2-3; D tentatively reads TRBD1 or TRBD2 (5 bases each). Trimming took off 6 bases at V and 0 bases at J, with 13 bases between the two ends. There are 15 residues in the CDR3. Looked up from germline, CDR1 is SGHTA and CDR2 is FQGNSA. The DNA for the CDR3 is TGTGCCAGCAGAATAACAGGACTTAGCACAGATACGCAGTATTTT. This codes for CASRITGLSTDTQYF.

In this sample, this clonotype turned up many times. CDR3 protein: CASRIQADTQYF. The CDR3, as DNA: TGTGCCAGCAGGATCCAGGCAGATACGCAGTATTTT. This chain uses TRBV7-2 with TRBJ2-3; unclear D gene. The CDR3 runs to 12 residues. CDR1 is SGHTA, CDR2 FQGNSA, per germline. Between the trimmed V and J ends, which lost 6 bases and 4 bases, there was a span of 8 bases. Full variable domain (rest looked up from reference TRBV7-2 and TRBJ2-3): GAGVSQSPSNKVTEKGKDVELRCDPISGHTALYWYRQSLGQGLEFLIYFQGNSAPDKSGLPSDRFSAERTGGSVSTLTIQRTQQEDSAVYLCASRIQADTQYFGPGTRLTVL.

The CDR3 DNA sequence: TGTGCCCCCCCAGGTAGGCAGTACTTC. It specifies CAPPGRQYF. The chain uses TRBV10-3 and TRBJ2-7; D unresolved. Germline V CDR1 and CDR2: ENHRY, SYGVKD. This CDR3 region has 9 residues. The V end was cut by 11 bases, the J end by 9 bases, with 11 bases between.

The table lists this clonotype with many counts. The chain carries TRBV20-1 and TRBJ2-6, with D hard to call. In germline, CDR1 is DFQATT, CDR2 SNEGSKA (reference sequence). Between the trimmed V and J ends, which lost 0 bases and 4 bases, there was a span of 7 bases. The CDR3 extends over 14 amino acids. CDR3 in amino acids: CSAREGSGANVLTF. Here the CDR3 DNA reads TGCAGTGCTAGAGAAGGGTCCGGGGCCAACGTCCTGACTTTC.

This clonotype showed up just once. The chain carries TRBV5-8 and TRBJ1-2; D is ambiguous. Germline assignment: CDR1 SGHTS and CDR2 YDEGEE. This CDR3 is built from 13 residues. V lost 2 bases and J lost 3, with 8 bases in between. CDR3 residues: CASSFQTDYGYTF. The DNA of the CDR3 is TGTGCCAGCAGCTTTCAAACGGACTATGGCTACACCTTC.

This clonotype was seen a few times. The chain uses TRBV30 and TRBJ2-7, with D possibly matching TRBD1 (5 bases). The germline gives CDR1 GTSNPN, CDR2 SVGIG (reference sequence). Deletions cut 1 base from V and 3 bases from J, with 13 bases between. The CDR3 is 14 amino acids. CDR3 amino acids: CAWSAPGRDYEQYF. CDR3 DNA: TGTGCCTGGAGTGCCCCCGGCAGGGACTACGAGCAGTACTTC.

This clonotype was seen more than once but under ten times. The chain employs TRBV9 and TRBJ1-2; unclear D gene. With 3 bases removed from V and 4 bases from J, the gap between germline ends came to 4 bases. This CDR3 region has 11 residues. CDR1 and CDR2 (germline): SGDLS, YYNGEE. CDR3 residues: CASSGAYGYTF. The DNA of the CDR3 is TGTGCCAGCAGCGGCGCCTATGGCTACACCTTC. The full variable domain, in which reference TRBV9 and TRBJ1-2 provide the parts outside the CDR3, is DSGVTQTPKHLITATGQRVTLRCSPRSGDLSVYWYQQSLDQGLQFLIQYYNGEERAKGNILERFSAQQFPDLHSELNLSSLELGDSALYFCASSGAYGYTFGSGTRLTVV.

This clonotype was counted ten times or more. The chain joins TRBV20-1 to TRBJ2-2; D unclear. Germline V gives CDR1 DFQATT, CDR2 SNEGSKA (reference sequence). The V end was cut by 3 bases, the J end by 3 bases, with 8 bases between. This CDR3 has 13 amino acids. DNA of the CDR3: TGCAGTGCTAGCCTCCCGGACACCGGGGAGCTGTTTTTT. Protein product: CSASLPDTGELFF.

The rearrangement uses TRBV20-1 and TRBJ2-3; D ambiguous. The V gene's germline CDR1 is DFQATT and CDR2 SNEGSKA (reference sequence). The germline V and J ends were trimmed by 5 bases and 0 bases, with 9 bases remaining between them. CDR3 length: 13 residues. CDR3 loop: CSALGSSTDTQYF. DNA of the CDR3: TGCAGTGCTCTCGGTTCTAGCACAGATACGCAGTATTTT.

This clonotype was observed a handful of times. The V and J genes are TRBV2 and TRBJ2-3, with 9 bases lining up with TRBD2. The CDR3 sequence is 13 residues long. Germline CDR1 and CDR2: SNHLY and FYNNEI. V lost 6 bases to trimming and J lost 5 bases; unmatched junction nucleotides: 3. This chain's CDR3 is CASRETSGDTQYF. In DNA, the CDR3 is TGTGCCAGCAGAGAGACTAGCGGAGATACGCAGTATTTT.

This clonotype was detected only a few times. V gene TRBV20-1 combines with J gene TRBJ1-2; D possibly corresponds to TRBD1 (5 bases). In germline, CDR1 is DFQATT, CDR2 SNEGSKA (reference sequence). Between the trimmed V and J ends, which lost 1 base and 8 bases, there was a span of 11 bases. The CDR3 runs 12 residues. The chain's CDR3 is CSARVAGPGYTF. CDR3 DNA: TGCAGTGCTAGAGTAGCAGGGCCCGGCTACACCTTC.

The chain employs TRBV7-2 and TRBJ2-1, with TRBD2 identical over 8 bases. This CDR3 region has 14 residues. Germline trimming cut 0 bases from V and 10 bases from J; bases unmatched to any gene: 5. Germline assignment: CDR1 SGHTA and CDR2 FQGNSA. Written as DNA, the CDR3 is TGTGCCAGCAGCTTAGCTTTCCGGGGGGGAGAGCAGTTCTTC. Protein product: CASSLAFRGGEQFF.

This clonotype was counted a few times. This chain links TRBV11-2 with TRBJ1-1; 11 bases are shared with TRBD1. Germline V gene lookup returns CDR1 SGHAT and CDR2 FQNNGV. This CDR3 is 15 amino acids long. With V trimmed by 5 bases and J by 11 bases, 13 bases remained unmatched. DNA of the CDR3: TGTGCCAGCAGCCCCCGCCCACCCGGACAGGGGGCGGCTTTCTTT. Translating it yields CASSPRPPGQGAAFF.

The CDR3 region is CASVQEYSNQPQHF. The CDR3 DNA reads as TGTGCCAGCGTACAGGAATATAGCAATCAGCCCCAGCATTTT. The J gene is TRBJ1-5, the V gene TRBV2; D possibly corresponds to TRBD1 (5 bases). The CDR3 has 14 residues. Trimming cost V 8 bases and J 0 bases, with 11 bases left between them. CDR1 is SNHLY, CDR2 FYNNEI, per germline.

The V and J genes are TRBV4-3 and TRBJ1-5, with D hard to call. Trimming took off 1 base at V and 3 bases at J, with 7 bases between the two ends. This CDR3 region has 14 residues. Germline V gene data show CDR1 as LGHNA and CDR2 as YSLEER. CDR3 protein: CASSQGEYNQPQHF. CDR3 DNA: TGCGCCAGCAGCCAAGGAGAATACAATCAGCCCCAGCATTTT.